These 10 T cell receptor beta chains were all obtained from the same sample, sequenced in a study of T cell repertoires in cytomegalovirus infection (dated by TCRdb to the late 2010s). The instrument given in TCRdb is Illumina HiSeq 1500. Using fastp trimming at Q25 and MiXCR clonotype assembly, TCRdb reanalyzed the public sequencing data and kept in-frame beta chains. Under each unique CDR3 protein, matching rows form one entry showing the most common genes and DNA. The sample has about 190,000 distinct CDR3 sequences on record, 25% to 30% of them singletons. The leading ten clones occupy roughly 31% of the sample. Sequencing was done on a sample of PBMCs. The receptors derive from a human donor in good health (CMV status not recorded). Some clones in this sample may be carry-over from other donors' samples.

The V call is TRBV7-4, the J call TRBJ2-1, with a tentative D call TRBD1 (6 bases). The CDR3 is 15 residues long. Germline V gene data show CDR1 as SGHVT and CDR2 as SQSDAQ. Trimming cost V 4 bases and J 2 bases, with 12 bases left between them. The CDR3 reads CASSSNRVPYNEQFF. CDR3 coding DNA: TGTGCCAGCAGCTCAAACAGGGTCCCCTACAATGAGCAGTTCTTC.

The gene calls are TRBV10-3 and TRBJ2-1; TRBD2 aligns across 12 bases. This CDR3 contains 16 residues. Per the germline V gene, CDR1 is ENHRY and CDR2 is SYGVKD. The V gene end was trimmed by 5 bases and the J gene end by 11 bases; junction bases not matched to a gene: 13. CDR3 DNA sequence: TGTGCCATCAGTCCACTAGCGGGGGGCCAGCGGAGCAAGCAGTTCTTC. Translated: CAISPLAGGQRSKQFF.

The V and J genes are TRBV5-6 and TRBJ2-1; D call uncertain. Germline CDR1 is SGHDT and CDR2 is YYEEEE. V dropped 0 bases and J dropped 4 bases, with 8 bases sitting between them. The length of the CDR3 is 14 residues. CDR3 sequence (DNA): TGTGCCAGCAGCTTGGCAACAGCTTACAATGAGCAGTTCTTC. Translated, it gives CASSLATAYNEQFF.

This clonotype showed up many times. This chain connects TRBV7-2 to TRBJ1-3, with D maybe TRBD1 (5 bases). Germline V lookup: CDR1 SGHTA, CDR2 FQGNSA. There are 20 residues in the CDR3. The V gene lost 5 bases and the J gene lost 0 bases, with 26 bases spanning the gap. CDR3 loop: CASSPNPGEPSSFSGNTIYF. CDR3 nucleotides: TGTGCCAGCAGCCCGAACCCGGGGGAGCCGAGCTCTTTCTCTGGAAACACCATATATTTT.

The J gene is TRBJ2-1, the V gene TRBV20-1; possibly TRBD1 or TRBD2 for D (5 bases each). Germline V lookup: CDR1 DFQATT, CDR2 SNEGSKA (reference sequence). Trimming removed 3 bases from V and 2 bases from J, with 14 bases in between. The CDR3 has 15 amino acids. The CDR3 sequence is CSASSGTVTYNEQFF. For the CDR3, the DNA is TGCAGTGCTAGCTCCGGGACGGTCACCTACAATGAGCAGTTCTTC.

The gene calls are TRBV2 and TRBJ1-1; tentatively, D is TRBD1 (5 bases). Germline CDR1 SNHLY, CDR2 FYNNEI. V was clipped by 5 bases and J by 5 bases, with 15 bases between them. The CDR3 sequence is 14 residues long. CDR3 residues: CASSSGAKLTEAFF. The CDR3 nucleotides are TGTGCCAGCAGTTCCGGGGCCAAACTTACTGAAGCTTTCTTT.

There are a few counts of this clonotype. V is TRBV29-1 and J is TRBJ1-2; tentative D call: TRBD1 (5 bases). The ends were cut back, 3 bases at V and 8 bases at J, with 13 bases in the middle. The germline CDR1 and CDR2 sequences are SQVTM and ANQGSEA. The CDR3 is 12 residues long. The CDR3 is CSVDGALGGYTF. The CDR3 bases are TGCAGCGTTGACGGGGCGTTGGGGGGCTACACCTTC.

V is TRBV28 and J is TRBJ1-2; D perhaps matches TRBD1 (6 bases). V was shortened by 5 bases and J by 6 bases, with 10 bases between the two germline ends. The CDR3 has 12 amino acids. CDR1 and CDR2 from the germline V gene are MDHEN and SYDVKM. The CDR3 loop is CASSPQGDGYTF. CDR3 sequence (DNA): TGTGCCAGCAGTCCACAGGGAGATGGCTACACCTTC.

The chain recombines TRBV20-1 with TRBJ1-2; D remains ambiguous. The germline CDR1 and CDR2 sequences are DFQATT and SNEGSKA (reference sequence). V lost 1 base and J 4 bases, leaving 7 bases between the germline ends. The CDR3 covers 12 residues. This CDR3 is CSARGPSYGYTF. The CDR3 bases are TGCAGTGCTAGAGGGCCCTCCTATGGCTACACCTTC.

V gene TRBV27 combines with J gene TRBJ1-5; possible D gene TRBD1, 5 bases. Deletions cut 3 bases from V and 7 bases from J, with 19 bases between. The CDR3 runs 16 residues. Germline CDR1 is MNHEY and CDR2 is SMNVEV (reference sequence). CDR3 sequence (DNA): TGTGCCAGCAGTTTGAAGGTCCTACCGAGGGGACAGCCCCAGCATTTT. Translation gives CASSLKVLPRGQPQHF.